The present entry profiles one T cell receptor beta chain with its context. CDR3 length: 14 residues. The V end was cut by 10 bases, the J end by 4 bases, with 19 bases between. The germline gives CDR1 ENHRY, CDR2 SYGVKD. These data come from a study of blood T cell repertoires in COVID-19. Turning to the study itself: Collection of acute and convalescent COVID-19 samples took place in the United States, Italy and Spain. The cDNA or gDNA used as material had been derived from T cells, B-cell-depleted T cells, or PBMCs.

Original processing notes: Counts of nucleated cells, estimated from reference gene primer amplification, were obtained. The assay was immunoSEQ multiplex PCR, and TCRdb's table has in-frame clones only and misses some. The V and J calls and clone size come from that table; D and trimming were worked out from the DNA. The table records about 320,000 clones, more than 70% of them present only once. Material: peripheral blood. This clonotype was obtained from a woman aged 30 to 39 with COVID-19, enrolled during active disease. The chain recombines TRBV10-3 with TRBJ1-2; D uncertain. The CDR3: CATAPGSDGYGYTF. DNA of the CDR3: TGTGCCACCGCCCCGGGTTCCGACGGCTATGGCTACACCTTC.